This T cell receptor beta chain was sequenced during a study of cytomegalovirus exposure and HLA in healthy donors. Broader study findings: Immune exposure was documented only through CMV serostatus. A later analysis found that most CMV-associated TCR beta chains appeared HLA-restricted. In a later analysis, TCR beta V- and J-gene trimming was associated with a missense DCLRE1C variant.

To note about this clone: Its antigen is not known.

Germline CDR1 is SGHRS and CDR2 is YFSETQ. Unmatched junction bases numbered 8, after V lost 4 bases and J lost 4 bases. The CDR3 loop spans 14 amino acids. PCR primers comprised 60 Vbeta and 13 Jbeta primers. Profiling relied on immunoSEQ multiplex PCR, and the TCRdb table lists in-frame clones only, not all of them. The sample holds about 130,000 clones, about 72% seen once. Sequencing input: PBMCs. This receptor was identified in a female donor in good health and CMV-seronegative. The chain recombines TRBV5-1 with TRBJ2-7; 7 nucleotides agree with TRBD2. In DNA, the CDR3 is TGCGCCAGCAGCGAAGGGACTATAGGTTACGAGCAGTACTTC. This translates into CASSEGTIGYEQYF.